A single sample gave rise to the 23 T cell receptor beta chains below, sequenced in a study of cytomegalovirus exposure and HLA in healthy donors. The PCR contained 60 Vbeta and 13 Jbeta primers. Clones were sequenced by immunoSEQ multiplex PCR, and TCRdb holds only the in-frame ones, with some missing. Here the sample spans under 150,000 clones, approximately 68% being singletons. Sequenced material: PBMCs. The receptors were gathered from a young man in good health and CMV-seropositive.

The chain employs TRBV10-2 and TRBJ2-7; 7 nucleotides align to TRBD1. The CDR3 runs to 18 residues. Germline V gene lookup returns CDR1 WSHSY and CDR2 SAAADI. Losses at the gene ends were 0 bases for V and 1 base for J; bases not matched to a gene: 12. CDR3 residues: CASSESGLGARGSYEQYF. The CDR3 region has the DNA TGCGCCAGCAGTGAGTCGGGGCTTGGGGCCAGGGGGTCCTACGAGCAGTACTTC.

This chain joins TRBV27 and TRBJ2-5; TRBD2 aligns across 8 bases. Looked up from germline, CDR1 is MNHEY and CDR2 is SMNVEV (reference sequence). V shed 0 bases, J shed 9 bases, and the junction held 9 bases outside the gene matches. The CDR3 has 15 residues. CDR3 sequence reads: CASSLSTSAHSSQYF. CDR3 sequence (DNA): TGTGCCAGCAGTTTATCGACTAGCGCGCATTCGTCCCAGTACTTC.

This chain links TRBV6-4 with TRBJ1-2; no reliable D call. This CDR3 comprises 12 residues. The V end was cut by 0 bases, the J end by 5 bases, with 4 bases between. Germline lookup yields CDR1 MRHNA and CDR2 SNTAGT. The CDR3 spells CASSDSRYGYTF. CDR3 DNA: TGTGCCAGCAGTGACTCGAGATATGGCTACACCTTC.

The CDR3 loop is CASSSTGETWTEAFF. CDR3 coding DNA: TGCGCCAGCAGCTCGACAGGGGAGACATGGACTGAAGCTTTCTTT. The J gene is TRBJ1-1, the V gene TRBV5-1; TRBD1 aligns across 8 bases. Trimming at V came to 3 bases and at J to 5 bases, leaving 9 bases not matched to a gene. Germline loops: CDR1 SGHRS, CDR2 YFSETQ. CDR3 length: 15 amino acids. Complete variable domain (other parts from reference TRBV5-1 and TRBJ1-1): KAGVTQTPRYLIKTRGQQVTLSCSPISGHRSVSWYQQTPGQGLQFLFEYFSETQRNKGNFPGRFSGRQFSNSRSEMNVSTLELGDSALYLCASSSTGETWTEAFFGQGTRLTVV.

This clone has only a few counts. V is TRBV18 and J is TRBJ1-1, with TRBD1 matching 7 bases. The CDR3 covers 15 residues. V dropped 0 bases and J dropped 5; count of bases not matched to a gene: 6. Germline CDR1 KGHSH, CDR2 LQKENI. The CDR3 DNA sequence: TGTGCCAGCTCACCACCCCAGGGGGAGCGGACTGAAGCTTTCTTT. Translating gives CASSPPQGERTEAFF.

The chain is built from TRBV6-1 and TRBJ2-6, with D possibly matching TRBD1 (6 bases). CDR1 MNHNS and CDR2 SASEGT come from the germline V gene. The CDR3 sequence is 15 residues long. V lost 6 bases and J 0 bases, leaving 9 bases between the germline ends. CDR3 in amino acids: CASRRQVSGANVLTF. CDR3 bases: TGTGCCAGCAGAAGACAGGTCTCTGGGGCCAACGTCCTGACTTTC.

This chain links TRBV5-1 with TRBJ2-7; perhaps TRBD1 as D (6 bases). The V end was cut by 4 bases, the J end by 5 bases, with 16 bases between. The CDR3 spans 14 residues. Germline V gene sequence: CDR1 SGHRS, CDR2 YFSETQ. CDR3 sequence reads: CASSIGGFEDEQYF. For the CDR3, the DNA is TGCGCCAGCAGCATAGGGGGTTTTGAGGACGAGCAGTACTTC.

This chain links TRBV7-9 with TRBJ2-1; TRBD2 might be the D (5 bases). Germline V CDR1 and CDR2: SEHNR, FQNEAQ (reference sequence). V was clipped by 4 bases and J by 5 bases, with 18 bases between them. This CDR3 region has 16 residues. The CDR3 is CASSSTGSYGDNEQFF. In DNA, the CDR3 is TGTGCCAGCAGCTCCACGGGGTCCTATGGTGACAATGAGCAGTTCTTC. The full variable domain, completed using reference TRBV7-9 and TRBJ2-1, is DTGVSQNPRHKITKRGQNVTFRCDPISEHNRLYWYRQTLGQGPEFLTYFQNEAQLEKSRLLSDRFSAERPKGSFSTLEIQRTEQGDSAMYLCASSSTGSYGDNEQFFGPGTRLTVL.

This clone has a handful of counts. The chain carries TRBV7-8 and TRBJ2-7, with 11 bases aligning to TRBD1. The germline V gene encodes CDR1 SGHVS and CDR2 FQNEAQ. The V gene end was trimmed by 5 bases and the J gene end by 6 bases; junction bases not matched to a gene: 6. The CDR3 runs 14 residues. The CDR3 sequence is CASSLGQGEGEQYF. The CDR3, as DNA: TGTGCCAGCAGCCTGGGACAGGGGGAAGGCGAGCAGTACTTC.

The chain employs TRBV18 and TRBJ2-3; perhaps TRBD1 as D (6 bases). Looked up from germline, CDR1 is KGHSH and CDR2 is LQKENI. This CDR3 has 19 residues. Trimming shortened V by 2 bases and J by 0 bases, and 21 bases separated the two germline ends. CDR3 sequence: CASSPIYSFTGLSTDTQYF. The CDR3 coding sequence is TGTGCCAGCTCACCAATCTATAGCTTCACAGGGCTAAGCACAGATACGCAGTATTTT.

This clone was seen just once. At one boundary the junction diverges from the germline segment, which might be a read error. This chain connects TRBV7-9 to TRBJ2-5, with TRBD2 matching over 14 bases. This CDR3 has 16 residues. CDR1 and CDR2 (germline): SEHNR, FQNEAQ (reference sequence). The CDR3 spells CSSSTGLAGGQETQYF. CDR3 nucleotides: TGTTCCAGCAGCACCGGACTAGCGGGAGGTCAAGAGACCCAGTACTTC.

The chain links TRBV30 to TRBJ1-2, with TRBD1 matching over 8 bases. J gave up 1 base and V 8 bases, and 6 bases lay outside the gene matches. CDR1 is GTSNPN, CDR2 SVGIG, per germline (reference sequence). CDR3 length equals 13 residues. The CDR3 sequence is CAGGTGHNYGYTF. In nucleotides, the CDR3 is TGTGCCGGAGGGACAGGTCATAACTATGGCTACACCTTC.

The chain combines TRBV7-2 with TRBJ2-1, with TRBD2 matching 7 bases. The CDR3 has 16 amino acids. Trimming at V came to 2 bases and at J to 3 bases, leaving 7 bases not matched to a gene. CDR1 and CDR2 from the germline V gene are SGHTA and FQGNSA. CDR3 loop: CASSLSPSGYYNEQFF. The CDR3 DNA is TGTGCCAGCAGCTTATCCCCTAGCGGATACTACAATGAGCAGTTCTTC.

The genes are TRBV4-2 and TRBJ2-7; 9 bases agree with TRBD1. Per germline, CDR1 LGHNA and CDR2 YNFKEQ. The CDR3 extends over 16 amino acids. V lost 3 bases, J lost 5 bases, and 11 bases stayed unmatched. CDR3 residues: CASSQTSGTGSHEQYF. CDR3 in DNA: TGTGCCAGCAGCCAGACCTCCGGGACAGGGAGCCACGAGCAGTACTTC.

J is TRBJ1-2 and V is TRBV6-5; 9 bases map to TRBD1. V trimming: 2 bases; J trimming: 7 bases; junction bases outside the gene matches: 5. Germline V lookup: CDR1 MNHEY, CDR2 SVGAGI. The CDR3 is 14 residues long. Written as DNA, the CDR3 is TGTGCCAGCAGTTACCGAGGGGACAGGGTTGGCTACACCTTC. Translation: CASSYRGDRVGYTF.

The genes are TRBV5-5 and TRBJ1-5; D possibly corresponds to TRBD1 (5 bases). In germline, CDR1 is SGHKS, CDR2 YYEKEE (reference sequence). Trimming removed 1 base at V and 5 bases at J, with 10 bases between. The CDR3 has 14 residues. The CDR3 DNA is TGTGCCAGCAGCTTGATTGACAGCTATCAGCCCCAGCATTTT. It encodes CASSLIDSYQPQHF. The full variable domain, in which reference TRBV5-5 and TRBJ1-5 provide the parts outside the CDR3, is DAGVTQSPTHLIKTRGQQVTLRCSPISGHKSVSWYQQVLGQGPQFIFQYYEKEERGRGNFPDRFSARQFPNYSSELNVNALLLGDSALYLCASSLIDSYQPQHFGDGTRLSIL.

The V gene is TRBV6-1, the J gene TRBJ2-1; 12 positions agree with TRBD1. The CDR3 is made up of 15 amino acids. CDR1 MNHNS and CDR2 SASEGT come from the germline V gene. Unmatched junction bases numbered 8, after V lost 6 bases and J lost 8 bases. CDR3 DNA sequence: TGTGCCAGCAGGGAGCCGGGACAGGGGGCTTATGAGCAGTTCTTC. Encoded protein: CASREPGQGAYEQFF.

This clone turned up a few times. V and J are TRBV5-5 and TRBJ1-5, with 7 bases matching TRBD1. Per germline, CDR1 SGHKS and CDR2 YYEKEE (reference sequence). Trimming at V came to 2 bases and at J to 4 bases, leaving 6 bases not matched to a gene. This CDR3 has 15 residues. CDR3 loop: CASSFFAGGNQPQHF. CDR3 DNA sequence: TGTGCCAGCAGCTTTTTCGCAGGGGGGAATCAGCCCCAGCATTTT.

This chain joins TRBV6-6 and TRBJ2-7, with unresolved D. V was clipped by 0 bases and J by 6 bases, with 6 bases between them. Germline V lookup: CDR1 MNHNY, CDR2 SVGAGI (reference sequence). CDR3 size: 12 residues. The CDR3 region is CASSYSRGEQYF. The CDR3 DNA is TGTGCCAGCAGTTACTCCCGAGGCGAGCAGTACTTC.

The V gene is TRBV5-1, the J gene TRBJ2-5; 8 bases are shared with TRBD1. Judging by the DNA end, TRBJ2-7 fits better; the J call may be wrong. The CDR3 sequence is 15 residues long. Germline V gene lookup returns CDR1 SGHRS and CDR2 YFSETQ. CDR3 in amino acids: CASSVTGGTSYEQYF. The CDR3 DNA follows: TGCGCCAGCAGCGTCACAGGGGGGACCTCCTACGAGCAGTACTTC.

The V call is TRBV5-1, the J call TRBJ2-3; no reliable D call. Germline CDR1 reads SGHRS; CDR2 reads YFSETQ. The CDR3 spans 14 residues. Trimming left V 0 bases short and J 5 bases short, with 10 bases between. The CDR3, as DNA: TGCGCCAGCAGCTTGGAGGTCGGCGGAGATACGCAGTATTTT. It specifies CASSLEVGGDTQYF. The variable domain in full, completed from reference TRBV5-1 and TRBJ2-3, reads KAGVTQTPRYLIKTRGQQVTLSCSPISGHRSVSWYQQTPGQGLQFLFEYFSETQRNKGNFPGRFSGRQFSNSRSEMNVSTLELGDSALYLCASSLEVGGDTQYFGPGTRLTVL.

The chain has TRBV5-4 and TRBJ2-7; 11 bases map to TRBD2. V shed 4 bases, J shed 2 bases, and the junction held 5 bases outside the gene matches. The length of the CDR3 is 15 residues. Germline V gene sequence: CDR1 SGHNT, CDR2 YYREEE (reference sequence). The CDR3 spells CASSPRLAGTYEQYF. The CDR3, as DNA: TGTGCCAGCAGCCCGCGACTAGCGGGGACCTACGAGCAGTACTTC.

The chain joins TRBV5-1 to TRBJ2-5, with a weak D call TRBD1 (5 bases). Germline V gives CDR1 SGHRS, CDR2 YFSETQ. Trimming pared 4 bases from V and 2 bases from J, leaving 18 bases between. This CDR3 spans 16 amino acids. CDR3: CASSPRQIVGQETQYF. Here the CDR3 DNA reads TGCGCCAGCAGCCCAAGACAGATCGTTGGACAAGAGACCCAGTACTTC.